A single sample is the source of the 3 T cell receptor beta chains below, sequenced in a study of blood T cell repertoires in COVID-19. Profiled with immunoSEQ multiplex PCR; TCRdb holds only in-frame clones, not every one. The sample carries some 130,000 clones, around 89% recorded once. Material for sequencing was peripheral blood. The origin of the receptors is a man in his sixties with COVID-19, enrolled during active disease.

Only one count was recorded for this clone. V and J are TRBV7-6 and TRBJ2-6, with D perhaps TRBD2 (5 bases). CDR3 length: 18 amino acids. Germline V gives CDR1 SGHVS, CDR2 FNYEAQ. V dropped 1 base and J dropped 0 bases, with 13 bases sitting between them. The CDR3 region has the DNA TGTGCCAGCAGCTTAGTCCAAGGAGGTAGCTCTGGGGCCAACGTCCTGACTTTC. Translating it yields CASSLVQGGSSGANVLTF.

The CDR3 DNA sequence: TGTGCCAGCAGGTGGGGCGGCTATAATTCACCCCTCCACTTT. Its translation is CASRWGGYNSPLHF. The V and J genes are TRBV5-6 and TRBJ1-6; possible D gene TRBD1, 5 bases. Trimming removed 5 bases at V and 3 bases at J, with 9 bases between. The germline gives CDR1 SGHDT, CDR2 YYEEEE. The CDR3 is 14 amino acids.

The chain uses TRBV5-4 and TRBJ2-7, with 7 bases matching TRBD2. This CDR3 is 15 amino acids long. V shed 4 bases and J 4 bases; nucleotides not matched to a gene: 11. Germline assignment: CDR1 SGHNT and CDR2 YYREEE (reference sequence). The DNA for the CDR3 is TGTGCCAGCAGCCCTAGCGGACCCGACTCTTACGAGCAGTACTTC. This translates into CASSPSGPDSYEQYF. The variable domain in full, completed from reference TRBV5-4 and TRBJ2-7, reads ETGVTQSPTHLIKTRGQQVTLRCSSQSGHNTVSWYQQALGQGPQFIFQYYREEENGRGNFPPRFSGLQFPNYSSELNVNALELDDSALYLCASSPSGPDSYEQYFGPGTRLTVT.